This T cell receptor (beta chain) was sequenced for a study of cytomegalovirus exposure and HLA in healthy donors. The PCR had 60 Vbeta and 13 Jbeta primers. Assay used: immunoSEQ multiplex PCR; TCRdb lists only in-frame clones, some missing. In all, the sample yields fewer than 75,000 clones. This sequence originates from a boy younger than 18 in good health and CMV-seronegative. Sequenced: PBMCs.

The DNA of the CDR3 is TGTGCCAGTAGTACCACTAGCGGGAGGGGTGTAGATGAGCAGTTCTTC. Protein sequence: CASSTTSGRGVDEQFF. The chain links TRBV19 to TRBJ2-1, with TRBD2 matching over 13 bases. This CDR3 contains 16 residues. The trim removed 4 bases at V and 8 bases at J, leaving 8 bases unmatched. Germline-derived CDR1 and CDR2 are LNHDA and SQIVND (reference sequence). Supplemented by reference TRBV19 and TRBJ2-1, the full variable domain reads DGGITQSPKYLFRKEGQNVTLSCEQNLNHDAMYWYRQDPGQGLRLIYYSQIVNDFQKGDIAEGYSVSREKKESFPLTVTSAQKNPTAFYLCASSTTSGRGVDEQFFGPGTRLTVL.